This T cell receptor (beta chain) was profiled in a study of PD-1 blockade in classical Hodgkin lymphoma. V was cut by 3 bases and J by 6 bases, with 9 bases left in between. The V gene's germline CDR1 is LNHDA and CDR2 SQIVND (reference sequence). This CDR3 comprises 12 residues. Every one of the patients relapsed after autologous stem cell transplantation (brentuximab vedotin exposure was variable). As regards this clone: Its antigen is still unknown.

Findings and caveats of the study: Patients starting nivolumab less than 1 year after ASCT had lower diversity and were excluded from later analyses. Diversity in CD4+ TCRs, unlike that measured in CD8+ TCRs, had risen significantly by C4D1. Complete responders showed a baseline diversity that resembled the diversity of newly diagnosed patients.

Some clones are missing from TCRdb's copy, which holds only in-frame ones; the method was immunoSEQ multiplex PCR. The table shows fewer than 100,000 clones, with around 86% occurring only once. The sequencing used peripheral blood mononuclear cells (PBMCs), collected at baseline. The chain has TRBV19 and TRBJ2-7; D perhaps matches TRBD2 (5 bases). This TCR came from a human donor with classical Hodgkin lymphoma. The CDR3 reads CASSIGEREQYF. Here the CDR3 DNA reads TGTGCCAGTAGTATCGGGGAGCGCGAGCAGTACTTC.